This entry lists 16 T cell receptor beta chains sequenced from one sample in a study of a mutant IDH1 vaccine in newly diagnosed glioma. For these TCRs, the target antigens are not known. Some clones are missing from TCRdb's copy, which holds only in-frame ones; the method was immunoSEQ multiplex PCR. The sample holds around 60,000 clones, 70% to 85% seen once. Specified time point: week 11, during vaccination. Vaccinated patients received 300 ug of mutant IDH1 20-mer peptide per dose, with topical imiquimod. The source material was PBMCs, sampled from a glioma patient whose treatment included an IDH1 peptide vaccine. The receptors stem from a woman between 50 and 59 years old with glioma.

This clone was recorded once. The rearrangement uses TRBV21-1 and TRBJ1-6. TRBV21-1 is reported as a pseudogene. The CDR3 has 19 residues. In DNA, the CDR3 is TGTGCCAGCAGCAAAGTCAAAGTCGGTGCACCACGGAATAATTCACCCCTCCACTTT. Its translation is CASSKVKVGAPRNNSPLHF.

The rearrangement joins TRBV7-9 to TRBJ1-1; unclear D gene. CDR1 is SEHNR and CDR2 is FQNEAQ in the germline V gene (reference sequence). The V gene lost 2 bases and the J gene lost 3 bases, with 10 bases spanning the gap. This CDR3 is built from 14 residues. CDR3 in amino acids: CASSLRVPDTEAFF. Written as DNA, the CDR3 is TGTGCCAGCAGCTTAAGGGTTCCTGACACTGAAGCTTTCTTT.

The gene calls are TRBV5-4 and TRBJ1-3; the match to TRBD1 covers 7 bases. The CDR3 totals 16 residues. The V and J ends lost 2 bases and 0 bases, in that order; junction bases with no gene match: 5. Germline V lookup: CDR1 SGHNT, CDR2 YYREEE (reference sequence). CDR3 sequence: CASSLRGPHSGNTIYF. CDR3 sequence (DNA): TGTGCCAGCAGCTTAAGGGGGCCGCACTCTGGAAACACCATATATTTT.

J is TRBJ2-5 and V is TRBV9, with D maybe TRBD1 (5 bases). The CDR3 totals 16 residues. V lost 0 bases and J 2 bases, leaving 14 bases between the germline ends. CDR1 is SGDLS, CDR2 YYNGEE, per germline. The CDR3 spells CASSVALGQGQETQYF. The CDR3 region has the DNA TGTGCCAGCAGCGTAGCGCTAGGGCAGGGACAAGAGACCCAGTACTTC.

The CDR3 is CASSESRGGFTDTQYF. The CDR3 bases are TGCGCCAGCAGTGAGTCGCGGGGGGGGTTCACAGATACGCAGTATTTT. This chain connects TRBV10-1 to TRBJ2-3; 9 nucleotides line up with TRBD2. CDR3 size: 16 residues. Trimming removed 0 bases from V and 2 bases from J; junction bases left unmatched: 3. The germline V gene encodes CDR1 WNHNN and CDR2 SYGVQD (reference sequence).

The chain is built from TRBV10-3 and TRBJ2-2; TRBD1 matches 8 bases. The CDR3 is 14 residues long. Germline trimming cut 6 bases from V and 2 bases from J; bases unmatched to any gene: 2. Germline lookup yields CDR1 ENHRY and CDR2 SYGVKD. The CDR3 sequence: CAIRDRENTGELFF. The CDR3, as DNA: TGTGCCATCAGGGACAGGGAAAACACCGGGGAGCTGTTTTTT.

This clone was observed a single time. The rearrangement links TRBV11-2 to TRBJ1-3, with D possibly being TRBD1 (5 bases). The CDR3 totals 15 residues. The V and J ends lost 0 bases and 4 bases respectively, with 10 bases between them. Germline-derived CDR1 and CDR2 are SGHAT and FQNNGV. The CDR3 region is CASSLEAGVGNTIYF. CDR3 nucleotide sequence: TGTGCCAGCAGCTTAGAGGCGGGGGTCGGAAACACCATATATTTT.

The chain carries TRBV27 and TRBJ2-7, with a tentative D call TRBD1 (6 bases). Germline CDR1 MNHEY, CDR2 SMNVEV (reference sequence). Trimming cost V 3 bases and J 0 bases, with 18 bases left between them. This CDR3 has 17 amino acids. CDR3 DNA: TGTGCCAGCAGTTTCGACGGGACACCTGAGAGCTCCTACGAGCAGTACTTC. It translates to CASSFDGTPESSYEQYF.

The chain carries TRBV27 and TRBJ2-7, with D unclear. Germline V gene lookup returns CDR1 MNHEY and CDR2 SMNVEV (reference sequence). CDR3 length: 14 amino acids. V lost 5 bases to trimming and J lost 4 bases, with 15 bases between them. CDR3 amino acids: CASSPWTVGYEQYF. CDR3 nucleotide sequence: TGTGCCAGCAGTCCTTGGACGGTAGGGTACGAGCAGTACTTC.

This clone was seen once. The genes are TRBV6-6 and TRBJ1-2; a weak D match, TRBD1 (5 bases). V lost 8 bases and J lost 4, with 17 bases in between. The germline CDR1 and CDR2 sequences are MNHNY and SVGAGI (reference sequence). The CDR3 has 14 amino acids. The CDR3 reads CASAETGRTYGYTF. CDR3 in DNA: TGTGCCAGCGCCGAAACGGGACGGACCTATGGCTACACCTTC.

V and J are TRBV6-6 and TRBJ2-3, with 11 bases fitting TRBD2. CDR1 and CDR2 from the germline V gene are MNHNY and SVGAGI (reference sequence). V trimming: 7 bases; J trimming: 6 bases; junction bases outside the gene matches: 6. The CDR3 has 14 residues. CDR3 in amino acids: CASTTSGGRDTQYF. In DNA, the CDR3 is TGTGCCAGCACCACTAGCGGGGGAAGGGATACGCAGTATTTT.

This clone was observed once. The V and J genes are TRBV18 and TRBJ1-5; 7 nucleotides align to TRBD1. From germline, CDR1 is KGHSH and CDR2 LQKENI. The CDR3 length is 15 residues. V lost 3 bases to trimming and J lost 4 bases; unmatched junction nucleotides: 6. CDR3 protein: CASSPPGTENQPQHF. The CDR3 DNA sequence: TGTGCCAGCTCACCTCCCGGGACAGAGAATCAGCCCCAGCATTTT.

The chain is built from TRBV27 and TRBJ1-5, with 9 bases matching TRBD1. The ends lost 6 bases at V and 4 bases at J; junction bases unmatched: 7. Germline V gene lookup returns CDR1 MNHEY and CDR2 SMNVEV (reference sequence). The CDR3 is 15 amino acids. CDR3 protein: CASSETGGRNQPQHF. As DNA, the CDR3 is TGTGCCAGCAGCGAGACAGGGGGTCGTAATCAGCCCCAGCATTTT.

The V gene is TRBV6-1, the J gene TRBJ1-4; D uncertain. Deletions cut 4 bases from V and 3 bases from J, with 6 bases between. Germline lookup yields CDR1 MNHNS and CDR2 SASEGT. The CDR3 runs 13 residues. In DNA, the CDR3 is TGTGCCAGCAGTGCAGTTCCTAATGAAAAACTGTTTTTT. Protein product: CASSAVPNEKLFF.

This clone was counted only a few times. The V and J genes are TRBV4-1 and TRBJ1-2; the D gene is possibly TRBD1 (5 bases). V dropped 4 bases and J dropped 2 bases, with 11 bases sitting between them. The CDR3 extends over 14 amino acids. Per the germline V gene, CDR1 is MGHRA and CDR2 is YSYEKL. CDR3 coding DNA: TGCGCCAGCAGCCCTCGGACACAAAACTATGGCTACACCTTC. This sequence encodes CASSPRTQNYGYTF.

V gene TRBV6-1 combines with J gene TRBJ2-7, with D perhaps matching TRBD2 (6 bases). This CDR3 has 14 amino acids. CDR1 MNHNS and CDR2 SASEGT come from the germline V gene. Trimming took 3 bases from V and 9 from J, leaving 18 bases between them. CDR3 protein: CASSDVGGGSVQYF. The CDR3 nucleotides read TGTGCCAGCAGTGATGTGGGGGGAGGTTCTGTGCAGTACTTC.